Sequencing of this T cell receptor beta chain was carried out in a study of T cell responses to AZD1222 COVID-19 vaccine. This table comes from immunoSEQ multiplex PCR, and its TCRdb copy is limited to in-frame clones, with some not included. The top ten hold nearly 4.5% of the sample, which has approximately 120,000 clones, less than 95% seen once. Findings of the study overall: Breadth and depth of Spike-specific TCRs rose after two AZD1222 doses. Regions left unmutated in variants are reportedly the target of nearly half of spike-specific TCRs. Sampling that yielded the repertoires occurred only after the peak T cell response. Baseline seropositivity occurred in only a handful of AZD1222 recipients.

Comment on this clone: Its matching antigen is unknown.

This sequence originates from an adult in good health. The sample here was peripheral blood, taken on day 0 of MenACWY control vaccination.

CDR3 sequence reads: CASSLGQRRSLALTDTQYF. The CDR3, as DNA: TGTGCCAGCAGCTTAGGACAGAGGAGGTCCCTAGCCCTCACAGATACGCAGTATTTT. This chain links TRBV5-8 with TRBJ2-3, with a weak D call TRBD1 (6 bases). Germline V CDR1 and CDR2: SGHTS, YDEGEE. The CDR3 is 19 amino acids. With 2 bases removed from V and 2 bases from J, the gap between germline ends came to 24 bases.